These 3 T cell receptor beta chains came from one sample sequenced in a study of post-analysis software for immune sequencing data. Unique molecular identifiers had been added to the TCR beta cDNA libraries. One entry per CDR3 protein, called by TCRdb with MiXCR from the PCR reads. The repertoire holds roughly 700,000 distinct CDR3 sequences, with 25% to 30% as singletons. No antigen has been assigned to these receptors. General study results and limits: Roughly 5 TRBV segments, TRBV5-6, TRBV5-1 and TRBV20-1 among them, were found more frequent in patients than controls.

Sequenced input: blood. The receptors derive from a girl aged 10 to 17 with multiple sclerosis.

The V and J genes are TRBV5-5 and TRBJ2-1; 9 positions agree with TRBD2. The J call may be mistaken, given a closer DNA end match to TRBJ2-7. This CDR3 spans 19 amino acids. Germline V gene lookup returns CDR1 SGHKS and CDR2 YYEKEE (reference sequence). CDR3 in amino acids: CASSNLGGLLAGLYNEQYF. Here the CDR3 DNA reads TGTGCCAGCAGCAACCTTGGGGGGCTCCTAGCGGGGCTGTACAATGAGCAGTACTTC.

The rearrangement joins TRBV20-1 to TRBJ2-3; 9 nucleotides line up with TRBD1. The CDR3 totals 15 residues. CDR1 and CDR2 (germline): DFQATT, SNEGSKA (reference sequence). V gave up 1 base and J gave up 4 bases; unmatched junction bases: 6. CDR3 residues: CSARGLDRGPDTQYF. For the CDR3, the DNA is TGCAGTGCTAGAGGTCTGGACAGGGGTCCAGATACGCAGTATTTT.

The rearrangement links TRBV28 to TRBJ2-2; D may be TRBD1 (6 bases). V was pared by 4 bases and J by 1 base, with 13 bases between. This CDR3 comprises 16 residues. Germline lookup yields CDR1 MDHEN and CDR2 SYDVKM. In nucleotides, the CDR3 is TGTGCCAGCAGTTCTGGACAGCCATTGAACACCGGGGAGCTGTTTTTT. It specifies CASSSGQPLNTGELFF.